This entry features one T cell receptor beta chain sequence. This clonotype was counted only a few times. Its target antigen remains unknown. Per-base qualities were not stored, and no clone one base away is much larger. Cut back by 5 bases and 5 bases, the V and J ends lie 18 bases apart. Inclusive of the bounding cysteine and phenylalanine, the CDR3 is 15 residues long. Of the read, only the CDR3 DNA is kept; its 45 bases are in frame from base 1. CDR1 is given as SNHLY and CDR2 as FYNNEI, both from the germline V gene. To prepare the library, PCR was applied. DNA from cultured CD4+ T cells was subjected to TCR sequencing with the Oncomine TCR Beta short-read assay at the Johns Hopkins FTIC core. The QIAamp micro DNA kit was used to extract genomic DNA from the cultured CD4+ T cells. Oncomine TCR Beta libraries made from cultured CD4+ T cells were pooled using unique dual indexes and sequenced on an Illumina iSeq 100. For the original study's pipeline: Non-productive sequences were removed, and CDR3s not starting with C, not ending with F or W, or shorter than 7 amino acids were discarded. The MANAFEST web application identified antigen-specific clonotypes by comparing peptide-stimulated wells against reference wells and other culture wells. An FDR below 0.05, an odds ratio above 5, and a productive frequency above 0.1% in at least two of three replicate wells were required for clones to be considered positive. A clonotype was classed as cross-reactive if the clonotype showed significant expansion both in SARS-CoV-2 spike wells and in at least one common cold coronavirus spike condition. Similarity between CDR3 sequences was evaluated in R version 3.6.1 using Levenshtein distances (stringdist) and unrooted phylogenetic trees (ape). The public reads were reanalyzed by TCRdb: fastp trimming at Q25, MiXCR alignment, in-frame beta chains only. Here each entry gathers all rows of one CDR3 protein and keeps the most common genes and DNA. The V and J calls were not made by the authors but by TCRdb's processing. The sample yields roughly 20,000 distinct CDR3 sequences; roughly two fifths were counted once. The ten largest clones capture about 7% of the sample.

The treatment or condition label here, explained by the study, means: approximately nine-day PBMC culture with coronavirus spike peptide pools or control peptides (ViraFEST assay). The ViraFEST assay, used in the study, expanded antigen-specific T cells with peptide pools and then identified the expanded clonotypes through TCR sequencing. The convalescent patients' positive SARS-CoV-2 PCR tests fell between March and December 2020, which was before the Alpha, Beta and Delta variants emerged in the United States. PBMCs were cultured at a few million per well in IMDM supplemented with 5% human AB serum and 10 IU/ml IL-2, with 9.5 to 10 ug/ml peptide pools added. Half of the culture medium was replaced with fresh IL-2-containing medium on days 3 and 7. CD4+ T cells were isolated after around 9 days of culture through negative selection using the EasySep CD4+ T cell isolation kit. PBMCs were separated from whole blood using Ficoll-Paque Plus gradient centrifugation and then either used fresh or cryopreserved at -140C. In general, triplicate wells were set up for every culture condition.

The sample originates from a study of vaccination and CD4 T cells after COVID-19 (dated by TCRdb to between 2021 and 2024). For context, the study as a whole: Every convalescent patient had a positive nasal swab PCR test for SARS-CoV-2, with mild disease in under ten patients and severe disease in one. The convalescent cohort comprised six males and four females, including two Hispanic individuals, seven Caucasians, two Asians and one multiracial person. Each participant got two doses of either the Pfizer-BioNTech BNT162b2 vaccine (n=8) or the Moderna mRNA-1273 vaccine (n=2). Post-COVID blood samples were collected from convalescent patients a median of roughly 100 days after diagnosis, with a range of about 30 to 180 days. Post-vaccine blood samples were collected a median of about 69 days after the second vaccine dose, ranging from roughly 13 to 250 days. Culture stimuli were overlapping spike peptide pools from SARS-CoV-2 and from the common cold coronaviruses HCoV-NL63, HCoV-OC43 and HCoV-229E. In control cultures, a CEFX viral epitope pool was used as positive control, an HIV-1 Nef peptide pool was used as negative control, or no peptide was added. In under twelve COVID-19 convalescent patients and several infection-naive healthy vaccine recipients, researchers compared the spike-specific CD4+ TCR repertoire from before mRNA vaccination with the repertoire from after.

Overall study outcomes, separate from this receptor: In convalescent patients, a median around 85% of post-vaccine SARS-CoV-2-reactive clones were detected only after vaccination, and vaccine-specific priming was suggested by this finding. Only a relatively small number of convalescent patients were included in the study, and early timepoints following natural infection were not analyzed. In convalescent patients, nearly all vaccine-specific clones (304 of 307) were found to be mono-reactive for SARS-CoV-2 spike rather than cross-reactive with common cold coronaviruses. The median number of SARS-CoV-2-reactive clonotypes rose from under 25 after infection to around 40 after vaccination, but the change was not significant.

Recombination connected TRBV2 to TRBJ1-1, with the D gene not confidently named. The source of this sequence is a human donor who had recovered from COVID-19. Sequences were derived from CD4+ T cells from blood, cultured in vitro, sampled after SARS-CoV-2 vaccination. At the DNA level, the sequence is TGTGCCAGCAGTTCCCTCCCGGGTGAGAAGACTGAAGCTTTCTTT. Its product reads: CASSSLPGEKTEAFF. Reference TRBV2 and TRBJ1-1 proteins supply the regions before and after the CDR3; the full variable domain is: EPEVTQTPSHQVTQMGQEVILRCVPISNHLYFYWYRQILGQKVEFLVSFYNNEISEKSEIFDDQFSVERPDGSNFTLKIRSTKLEDSAMYFCASSSLPGEKTEAFFGQGTRLTVV.